Listed below are T cell receptor beta chains from one sample, sequenced in a study of cytomegalovirus exposure and HLA in healthy donors. Repertoires were generated with immunoSEQ multiplex PCR, while TCRdb's copy carries only in-frame clones and drops some. Here the sample spans roughly 180,000 clones, roughly 80% being singletons. The sample consisted of PBMCs. The source is a man aged 18 to 35 in good health and CMV-seropositive. CDR3s include the opening cysteine and the closing phenylalanine or tryptophan. Each record gives: CDR3 DNA, CDR3 protein, J gene, D gene, V gene. The D gene is left open where the match is weak.

CDR3 DNA: TGTGCCACCAGCAGAGATAGCGGTCCCTACGAGCAGTACTTC
CDR3 protein: CATSRDSGPYEQYF
J gene: TRBJ2-7
D gene: -
V gene: TRBV15

CDR3 DNA: TGTGCCAGCAGGGCCGGGACTAGCGCATACGAGCAGTACTTC
CDR3 protein: CASRAGTSAYEQYF
J gene: TRBJ2-7
D gene: TRBD2
V gene: TRBV2

CDR3 DNA: TGTGCCAGCAGTCCCGGGACATATTACGAGCAGTACTTC
CDR3 protein: CASSPGTYYEQYF
J gene: TRBJ2-7
D gene: -
V gene: TRBV6-6

CDR3 DNA: TGCGCCAGCAGTGGGGGGGGGCAGGGCCCAGGGCAGTACTTC
CDR3 protein: CASSGGGQGPGQYF
J gene: TRBJ2-7
D gene: -
V gene: TRBV10-2

CDR3 DNA: TGTGCCAGCAGTCCCCAAGGGGCACTAACCCCATACGAGCAGTACTTC
CDR3 protein: CASSPQGALTPYEQYF
J gene: TRBJ2-7
D gene: -
V gene: TRBV27

CDR3 DNA: TGTGCCTGGAGGGAAACTAGCGGGATAGGGCCGCAGTACTTC
CDR3 protein: CAWRETSGIGPQYF
J gene: TRBJ2-7
D gene: TRBD2
V gene: TRBV30

CDR3 DNA: TGTGCCAGCAGCGGCCAGGGCCAAAATCAGCCCCAGCATTTT
CDR3 protein: CASSGQGQNQPQHF
J gene: TRBJ1-5
D gene: -
V gene: TRBV9

CDR3 DNA: TGTGCCAGCAGTTTATCGGGCCAGCGGGGGAGCTCCTACGAGCAGTACTTC
CDR3 protein: CASSLSGQRGSSYEQYF
J gene: TRBJ2-7
D gene: TRBD2
V gene: TRBV27

CDR3 DNA: TGTGCCAGCAGTTTAACCCCGACTAGCGGGAGGGCGGGAAGGAGCGAGCAGTACTTC
CDR3 protein: CASSLTPTSGRAGRSEQYF
J gene: TRBJ2-7
D gene: TRBD2
V gene: TRBV27

CDR3 DNA: TGTGCCAGCAGCCTGGGTCGACTTCAGCCCCAGCATTTT
CDR3 protein: CASSLGRLQPQHF
J gene: TRBJ1-5
D gene: -
V gene: TRBV27